This paragraph reports one T cell receptor (beta chain). Its specificity is not known. One end of the junction fails to match germline, which may point to a read error. This specimen includes other DNA sequences encoding the same CDR3. Assay used: immunoSEQ multiplex PCR; TCRdb lists only in-frame clones, some missing. The data contain about 72,000 clones, 79% of them seen just once; the ten biggest clones take up under 3.5%. The data belong to a study of early stage breast cancer tumors. Looking at the study overall: Of around 15 invasive breast tumors, twelve were hormone receptor-positive, HER2-negative. Samples were sequenced at approximately 9-fold average coverage.

Broader study findings: Tumors had about 2.5-fold higher T cell density and higher clonality than adjacent normal breast tissue. Enriched TCRB sequences shared across patients were mostly commonly generated sequences.

This TCR derives from a person in their sixties or seventies with breast cancer. The source material was blood.

The CDR3 spells CASSQGPRGDEQFF. CDR3 nucleotides: TGCGCCAGTAGCCAGGGTCCCCGGGGGGATGAGCAGTTCTTC. The rearrangement links TRBV4-1 to TRBJ2-1; 7 bases align to TRBD2. Germline CDR1 reads MGHRA; CDR2 reads YSYEKL. The CDR3 is made up of 14 amino acids.